Below, one T cell receptor (beta chain) is given with its context. Its antigen is currently unknown. The sample comes from a study of Ad26.COV2.S vaccination and SARS-CoV-2 variants. Treatment noted: about 20 received Ad26.COV2.S at low or high dose, single or two shots; a few received placebo; per-sample allocation not given. Samples came from day 63 after the first vaccine or placebo injection. Study results and caveats: Researchers cautioned that TCR breadth and depth analyses may have underestimated total T cell responses.

Profiled with immunoSEQ multiplex PCR; TCRdb holds only in-frame clones, not every one. This table has about 680,000 clones, 89% appearing once. The V and J ends lost 3 bases and 1 base respectively, with 3 bases between them. The CDR3 is 12 residues long. The input for sequencing was peripheral blood, taken in a trial of Ad26.COV2.S vaccine versus placebo. The TCR originated in a person between 18 and 60 years old who received the Ad26.COV2.S COVID-19 vaccine or a placebo. The chain has TRBV12-3 or TRBV12-4 and TRBJ1-2; D gene uncertain. CDR3 coding DNA: TGTGCCAGCAGTTTTGTTAACTATGGCTACACCTTC. Protein: CASSFVNYGYTF.